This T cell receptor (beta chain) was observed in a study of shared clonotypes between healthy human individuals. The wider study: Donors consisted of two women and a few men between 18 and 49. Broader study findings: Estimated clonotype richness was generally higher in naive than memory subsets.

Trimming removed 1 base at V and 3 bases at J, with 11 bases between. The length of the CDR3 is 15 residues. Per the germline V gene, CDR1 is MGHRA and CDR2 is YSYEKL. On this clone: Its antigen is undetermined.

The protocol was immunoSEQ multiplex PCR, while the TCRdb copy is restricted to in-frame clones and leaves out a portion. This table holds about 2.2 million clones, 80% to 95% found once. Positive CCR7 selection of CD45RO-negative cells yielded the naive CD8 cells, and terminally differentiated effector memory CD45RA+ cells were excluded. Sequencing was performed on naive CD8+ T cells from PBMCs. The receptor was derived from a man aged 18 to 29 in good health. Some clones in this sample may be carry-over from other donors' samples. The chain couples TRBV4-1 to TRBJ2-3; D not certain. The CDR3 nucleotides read TGCGCCAGCAGCCAAGCCACGTCTCGGACAGATACGCAGTATTTT. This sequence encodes CASSQATSRTDTQYF.